This TCR beta chain was captured by sequencing in a study of blood T cell repertoires in COVID-19. CDR1 and CDR2 from the germline V gene are MGHRA and YSYEKL. With 2 bases clipped from V and 1 base from J, the junction kept 6 bases outside the gene matches. This CDR3 is 16 amino acids long. In the study's own analysis: Reference gene primer amplification in the assay estimated nucleated cell counts. Profiled with immunoSEQ multiplex PCR; TCRdb holds only in-frame clones, not every one. That table supplies the V and J calls and clone size; D and trimming were determined from the DNA. The sample lists some 250,000 clones, less than 90% occurring once.

The chain links TRBV4-1 to TRBJ2-3; 7 nucleotides align to TRBD2. Sequenced input: peripheral blood. This receptor was taken from a woman in her 30s with COVID-19, enrolled during active disease. The CDR3 loop reads CASSQKGTTGTDTQYF. CDR3 nucleotide sequence: TGCGCCAGCAGCCAAAAAGGGACTACTGGCACAGATACGCAGTATTTT.